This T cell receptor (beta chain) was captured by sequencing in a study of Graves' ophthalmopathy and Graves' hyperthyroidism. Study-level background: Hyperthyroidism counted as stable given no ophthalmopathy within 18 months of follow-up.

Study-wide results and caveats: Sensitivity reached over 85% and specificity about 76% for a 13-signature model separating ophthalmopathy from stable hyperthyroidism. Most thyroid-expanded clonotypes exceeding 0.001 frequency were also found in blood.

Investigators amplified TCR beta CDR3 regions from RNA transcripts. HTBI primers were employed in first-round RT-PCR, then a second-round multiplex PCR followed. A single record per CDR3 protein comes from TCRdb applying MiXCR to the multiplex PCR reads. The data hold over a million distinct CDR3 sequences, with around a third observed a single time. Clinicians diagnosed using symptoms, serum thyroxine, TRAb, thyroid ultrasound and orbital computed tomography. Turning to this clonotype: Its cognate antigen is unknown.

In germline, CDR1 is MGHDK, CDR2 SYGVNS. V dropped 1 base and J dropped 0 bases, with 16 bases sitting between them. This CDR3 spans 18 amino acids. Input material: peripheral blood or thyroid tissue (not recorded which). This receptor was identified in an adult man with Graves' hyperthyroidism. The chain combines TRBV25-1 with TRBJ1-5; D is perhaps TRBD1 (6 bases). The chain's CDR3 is CASSELGGTGNSNQPQHF. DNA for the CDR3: TGTGCCAGCAGTGAATTAGGGGGGACGGGAAATAGCAATCAGCCCCAGCATTTT.